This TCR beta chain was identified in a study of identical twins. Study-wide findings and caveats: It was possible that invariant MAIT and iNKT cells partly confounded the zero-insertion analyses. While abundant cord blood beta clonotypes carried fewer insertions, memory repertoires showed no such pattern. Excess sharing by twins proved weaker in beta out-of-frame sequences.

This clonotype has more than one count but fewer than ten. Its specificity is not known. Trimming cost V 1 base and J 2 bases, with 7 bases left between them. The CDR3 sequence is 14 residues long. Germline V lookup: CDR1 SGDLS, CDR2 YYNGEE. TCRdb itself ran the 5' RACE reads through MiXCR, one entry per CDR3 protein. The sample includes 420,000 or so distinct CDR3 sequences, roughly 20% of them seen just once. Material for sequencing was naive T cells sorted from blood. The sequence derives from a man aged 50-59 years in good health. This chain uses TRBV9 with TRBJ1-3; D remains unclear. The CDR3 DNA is TGTGCCAGCAGCGTATACGGGACTGGAAACACCATATATTTT. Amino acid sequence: CASSVYGTGNTIYF. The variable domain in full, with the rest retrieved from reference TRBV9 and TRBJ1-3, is DSGVTQTPKHLITATGQRVTLRCSPRSGDLSVYWYQQSLDQGLQFLIQYYNGEERAKGNILERFSAQQFPDLHSELNLSSLELGDSALYFCASSVYGTGNTIYFGEGSWLTVV.